Shown below are 20 T cell receptor beta chains from a single sample sequenced in a study of blood T cells in healthy people across ages. Together with a sample-barcoded 5' primer, a J-beta primer mix was included in a second PCR lasting 7 to 11 cycles. Via MiXCR, TCRdb re-called the 5' RACE reads, giving one row per CDR3 protein. The data contain 1.5 million to 1.8 million distinct CDR3 sequences, 40% to 45% of them singletons. Sample: blood. The receptors were gathered from a woman aged 18-29 years in good health.

The rearrangement joins TRBV28 to TRBJ2-3; 11 bases are a match to TRBD2. The CDR3 has 19 residues. The V and J ends lost 5 bases and 0 bases, in that order; junction bases with no gene match: 13. Germline loops: CDR1 MDHEN, CDR2 SYDVKM. The CDR3 DNA reads as TGTGCCAGCAGTCCCCGTCCCGGGACTAGCGGTTCTAGCACAGATACGCAGTATTTT. Amino acid sequence: CASSPRPGTSGSSTDTQYF.

This clonotype was seen a handful of times. This sequence joins TRBV10-3 and TRBJ2-1; either TRBD1 or TRBD2 may fit D (6 bases each). The CDR3 runs 12 residues. The germline CDR1 and CDR2 sequences are ENHRY and SYGVKD. V shed 3 bases and J shed 9 bases, with 9 bases lying between them. The DNA for the CDR3 is TGTGCCATCAGTGACGAGGGGGGTGAGCAGTTCTTC. Protein product: CAISDEGGEQFF.

The chain links TRBV4-3 to TRBJ1-3; no clear D gene. Germline CDR1 LGHNA, CDR2 YSLEER. The CDR3 runs 13 residues. Trimming removed 1 base from V and 8 bases from J, with 9 bases in between. CDR3 amino acids: CASSQALPDTIYF. The CDR3 DNA sequence: TGCGCCAGCAGCCAAGCCCTCCCGGACACCATATATTTT.

Regarding this clonotype: One end of the junction does not line up with germline, which may come from a read error. This chain joins TRBV7-2 and TRBJ2-3; TRBD2 matches 11 bases. CDR1 SGHTA and CDR2 FQGNSA come from the germline V gene. The CDR3 is 17 amino acids. The CDR3 coding sequence is TGTGCCGGCAGCTCCCTGACTAGCGGGATGGATACAGATACGCAGTATTTT. The encoded protein is CAGSSLTSGMDTDTQYF.

This clonotype occurred a few times. The chain couples TRBV5-4 to TRBJ2-2, with 7 bases matching TRBD1. This CDR3 contains 13 residues. V gave up 3 bases and J gave up 5 bases; unmatched junction bases: 1. Germline values: CDR1 SGHNT, CDR2 YYREEE (reference sequence). DNA for the CDR3: TGTGCCAGCAGCTCCAGGGGGACCGGGGAGCTGTTTTTT. The encoded protein is CASSSRGTGELFF.

This clonotype was seen a handful of times. The rearrangement links TRBV27 to TRBJ1-1, with D possibly being TRBD1 (6 bases). The length of the CDR3 is 13 residues. Between the trimmed V and J ends, which lost 5 bases and 3 bases, there was a span of 10 bases. Germline lookup yields CDR1 MNHEY and CDR2 SMNVEV (reference sequence). CDR3 DNA sequence: TGTGCCAGCAGTCAGGGGTGGCACACTGAAGCTTTCTTT. Protein product: CASSQGWHTEAFF.

J is TRBJ2-1 and V is TRBV29-1; D is perhaps TRBD1 (6 bases). The J call is in doubt because the DNA end fits TRBJ2-7 better. The length of the CDR3 is 13 residues. Germline V gives CDR1 SQVTM, CDR2 ANQGSEA. CDR3 nucleotides: TGCAGCGTTGCTTGGACAGCCTACAATGAGCAGTACTTC. Residues: CSVAWTAYNEQYF.

V gene TRBV12-3 or TRBV12-4 combines with J gene TRBJ1-5, with D possibly matching TRBD1 (5 bases). Trimming took 7 bases from V and 4 from J, leaving 11 bases between them. The CDR3 has 13 residues. This CDR3 is CASNSGGNQPQHF. The CDR3 DNA reads TGTGCCAGCAACTCGGGGGGGAATCAGCCCCAGCATTTT.

The rearrangement joins TRBV29-1 to TRBJ2-2; 7 bases agree with TRBD1. Germline CDR1 is SQVTM and CDR2 is ANQGSEA. V lost 5 bases to trimming and J lost 0 bases; unmatched junction nucleotides: 3. The CDR3 totals 14 residues. The CDR3 bases are TGCAGCGTTACCGGGACAGCGAACACCGGGGAGCTGTTTTTT. This sequence encodes CSVTGTANTGELFF.

This clonotype was detected only a few times. V gene TRBV20-1 combines with J gene TRBJ2-3; perhaps TRBD1 as D (6 bases). Germline CDR1 and CDR2: DFQATT and SNEGSKA (reference sequence). V lost 5 bases and J lost 4, with 16 bases in between. The CDR3 contains 14 residues. CDR3 in DNA: TGCAGTGCTCCCCAGGGGAAGGTTTCAGATACGCAGTATTTT. Translated: CSAPQGKVSDTQYF.

The CDR3 nucleotides are TGTGCCAGCAGCTCGTCGACAGGGCCTACAAATGTCTATACGAGTGGCTACACCTTC. This encodes CASSSSTGPTNVYTSGYTF. The chain has TRBV5-6 and TRBJ1-2, with 7 positions matching TRBD1. V lost 3 bases to trimming and J lost 7 bases; unmatched junction nucleotides: 24. CDR3 length: 19 amino acids. Germline lookup yields CDR1 SGHDT and CDR2 YYEEEE. Combining the CDR3 with reference TRBV5-6 and TRBJ1-2 gives the whole variable domain DAGVTQSPTHLIKTRGQQVTLRCSPKSGHDTVSWYQQALGQGPQFIFQYYEEEERQRGNFPDRFSGHQFPNYSSELNVNALLLGDSALYLCASSSSTGPTNVYTSGYTFGSGTRLTVV.

The chain combines TRBV27 with TRBJ1-2; maybe TRBD1 (5 bases). The CDR3 has 14 residues. CDR1 MNHEY and CDR2 SMNVEV come from the germline V gene (reference sequence). With 3 bases removed from V and 5 bases from J, the gap between germline ends came to 13 bases. In DNA form, the CDR3 reads TGTGCCAGCAGTTTGTTCGGGACCACTTATGGCTACACCTTC. This codes for CASSLFGTTYGYTF.

The rearrangement uses TRBV12-3 or TRBV12-4 and TRBJ1-5; the D is unclear. V was pared by 6 bases and J by 4 bases, with 7 bases between. The CDR3 covers 12 residues. CDR3 DNA: TGTGCCAGCAGGATCCTGAATCAGCCCCAGCATTTT. Translating gives CASRILNQPQHF.

The rearrangement joins TRBV11-2 to TRBJ1-1; D gene unclear. There are 13 residues in the CDR3. Trimming took 5 bases from V and 3 from J, leaving 10 bases between them. Germline loops: CDR1 SGHAT, CDR2 FQNNGV. The CDR3 region is CASSRARDTEAFF. For the CDR3, the DNA is TGTGCCAGCAGCCGTGCCCGGGACACTGAAGCTTTCTTT.

This clonotype has more than one count but fewer than ten. The rearrangement links TRBV20-1 to TRBJ2-1, with D hard to call. The V gene's germline CDR1 is DFQATT and CDR2 SNEGSKA (reference sequence). Deletions cut 0 bases from V and 0 bases from J, with 12 bases between. The length of the CDR3 is 16 residues. In DNA, the CDR3 is TGCAGTGCTAGAGAGGGTAGCAGGCCCTCCTACAATGAGCAGTTCTTC. This codes for CSAREGSRPSYNEQFF.

As DNA, the CDR3 is TGTGCCAGCAGTGAGGACGGGTATGAGCAGTTCTTC. Translated: CASSEDGYEQFF. The chain recombines TRBV25-1 with TRBJ2-1; D unclear. The V gene's germline CDR1 is MGHDK and CDR2 SYGVNS. The CDR3 runs 12 residues. Trimming shortened V by 3 bases and J by 8 bases, and 8 bases separated the two germline ends.

This clonotype occurred once. The V gene is TRBV10-3, the J gene TRBJ2-1; 10 nucleotides align to TRBD2. This CDR3 is 15 amino acids long. Germline lookup yields CDR1 ENHRY and CDR2 SYGVKD. Germline trimming cut 5 bases from V and 5 bases from J; bases unmatched to any gene: 6. The DNA for the CDR3 is TGTGCCATCAGTCGACTAGCGGGCGGTCACAATGAGCAGTTCTTC. Encoded protein: CAISRLAGGHNEQFF.

This clonotype was seen a handful of times. This rearrangement joins TRBV29-1 to TRBJ1-1, with 7 bases lining up with TRBD1. V trimming: 4 bases; J trimming: 2 bases; junction bases outside the gene matches: 4. Germline V CDR1 and CDR2: SQVTM, ANQGSEA. This CDR3 region has 13 residues. CDR3 DNA sequence: TGCAGCGTTGTTGAGGGGGCAAACACTGAAGCTTTCTTT. Translation: CSVVEGANTEAFF.

CDR3 residues: CASSRSTGTGNTEAFF. Here the CDR3 DNA reads TGCGCCAGCAGCCGGAGTACTGGGACGGGTAACACTGAAGCTTTCTTT. The V and J genes are TRBV4-3 and TRBJ1-1, with D tentatively TRBD1 (5 bases). Trimming left V 4 bases short and J 2 bases short, with 17 bases between. CDR3 size: 16 residues. Germline CDR1 and CDR2: LGHNA and YSLEER.

The chain couples TRBV29-1 to TRBJ1-1; D not resolved. Germline loops: CDR1 SQVTM, CDR2 ANQGSEA. Trimming removed 5 bases from V and 7 bases from J, with 11 bases in between. This CDR3 comprises 11 residues. The DNA of the CDR3 is TGCAGCGTTTTCATGGTGAGTGAAGCTTTCTTT. This sequence encodes CSVFMVSEAFF.